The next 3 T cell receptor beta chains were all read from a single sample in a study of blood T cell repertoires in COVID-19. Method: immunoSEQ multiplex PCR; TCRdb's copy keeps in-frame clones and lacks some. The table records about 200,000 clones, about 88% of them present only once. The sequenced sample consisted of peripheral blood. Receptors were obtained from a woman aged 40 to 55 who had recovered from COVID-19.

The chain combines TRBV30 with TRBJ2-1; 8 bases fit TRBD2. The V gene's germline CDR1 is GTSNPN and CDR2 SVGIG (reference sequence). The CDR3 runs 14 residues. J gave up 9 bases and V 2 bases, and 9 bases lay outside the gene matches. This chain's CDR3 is CAWSPRGGRPEQFF. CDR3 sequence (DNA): TGTGCCTGGAGTCCACGGGGCGGGAGGCCTGAGCAGTTCTTC.

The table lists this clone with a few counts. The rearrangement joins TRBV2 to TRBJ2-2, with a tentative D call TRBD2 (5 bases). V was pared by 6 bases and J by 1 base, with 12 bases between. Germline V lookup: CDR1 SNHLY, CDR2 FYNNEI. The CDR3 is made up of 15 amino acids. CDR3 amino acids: CASSLRTGNTGELFF. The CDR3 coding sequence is TGTGCCAGCAGCCTGAGGACTGGGAACACCGGGGAGCTGTTTTTT.

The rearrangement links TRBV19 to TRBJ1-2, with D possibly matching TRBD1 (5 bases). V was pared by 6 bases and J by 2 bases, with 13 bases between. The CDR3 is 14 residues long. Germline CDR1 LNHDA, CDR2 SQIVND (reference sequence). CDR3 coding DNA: TGTGCCAGTAGAGCAAGGGGTCTGAACTATGGCTACACCTTC. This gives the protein CASRARGLNYGYTF.